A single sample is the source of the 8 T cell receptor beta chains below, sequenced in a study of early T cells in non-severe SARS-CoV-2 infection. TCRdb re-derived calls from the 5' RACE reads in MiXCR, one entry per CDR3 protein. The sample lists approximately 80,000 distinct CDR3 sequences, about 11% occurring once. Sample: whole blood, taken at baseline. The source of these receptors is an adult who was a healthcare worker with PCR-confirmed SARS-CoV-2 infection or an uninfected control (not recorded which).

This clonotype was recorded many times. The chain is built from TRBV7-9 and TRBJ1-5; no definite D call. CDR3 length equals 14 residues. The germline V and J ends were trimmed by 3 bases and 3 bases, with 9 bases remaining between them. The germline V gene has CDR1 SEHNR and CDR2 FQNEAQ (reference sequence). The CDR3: CASSFGDHNQPQHF. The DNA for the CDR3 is TGTGCCAGCAGCTTCGGCGACCACAATCAGCCCCAGCATTTT.

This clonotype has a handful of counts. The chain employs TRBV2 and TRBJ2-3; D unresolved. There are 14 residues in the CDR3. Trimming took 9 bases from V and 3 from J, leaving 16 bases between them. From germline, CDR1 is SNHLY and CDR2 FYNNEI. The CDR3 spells CASLLRVETDTQYF. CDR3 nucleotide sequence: TGTGCCAGTCTTCTCCGGGTTGAGACAGATACGCAGTATTTT.

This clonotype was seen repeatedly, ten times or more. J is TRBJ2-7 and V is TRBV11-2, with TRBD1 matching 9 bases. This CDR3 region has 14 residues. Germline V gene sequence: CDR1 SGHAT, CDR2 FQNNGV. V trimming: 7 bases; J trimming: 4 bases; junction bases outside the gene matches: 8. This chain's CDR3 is CASIPGQGPYEQYF. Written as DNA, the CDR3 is TGTGCCAGCATCCCGGGACAGGGCCCTTACGAGCAGTACTTC.

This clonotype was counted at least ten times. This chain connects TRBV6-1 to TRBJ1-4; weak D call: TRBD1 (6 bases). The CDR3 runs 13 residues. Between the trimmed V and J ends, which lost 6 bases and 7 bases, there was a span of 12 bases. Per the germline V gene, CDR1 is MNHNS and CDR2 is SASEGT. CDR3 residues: CASREQGIEKLFF. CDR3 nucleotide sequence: TGTGCCAGCAGGGAACAGGGAATTGAAAAACTGTTTTTT.

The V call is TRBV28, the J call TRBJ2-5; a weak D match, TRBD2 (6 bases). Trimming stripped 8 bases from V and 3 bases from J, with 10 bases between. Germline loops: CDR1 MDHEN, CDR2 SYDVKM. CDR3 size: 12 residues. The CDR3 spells CASSGTEETQYF. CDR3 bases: TGTGCCAGCTCCGGGACTGAAGAGACCCAGTACTTC.

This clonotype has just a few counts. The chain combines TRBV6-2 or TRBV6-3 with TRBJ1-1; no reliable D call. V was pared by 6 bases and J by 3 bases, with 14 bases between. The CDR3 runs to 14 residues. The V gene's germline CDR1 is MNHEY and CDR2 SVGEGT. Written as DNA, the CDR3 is TGTGCCAGCAGCCGCCCGTCGGTGGACACTGAAGCTTTCTTT. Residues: CASSRPSVDTEAFF.

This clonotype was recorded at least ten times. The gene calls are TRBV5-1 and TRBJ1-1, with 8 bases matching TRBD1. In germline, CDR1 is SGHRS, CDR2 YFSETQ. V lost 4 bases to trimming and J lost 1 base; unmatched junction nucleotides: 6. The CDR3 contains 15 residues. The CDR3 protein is CASSSSGTGNTEAFF. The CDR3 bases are TGCGCCAGCAGCAGCTCCGGGACAGGGAACACTGAAGCTTTCTTT. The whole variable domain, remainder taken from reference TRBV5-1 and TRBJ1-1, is KAGVTQTPRYLIKTRGQQVTLSCSPISGHRSVSWYQQTPGQGLQFLFEYFSETQRNKGNFPGRFSGRQFSNSRSEMNVSTLELGDSALYLCASSSSGTGNTEAFFGQGTRLTVV.

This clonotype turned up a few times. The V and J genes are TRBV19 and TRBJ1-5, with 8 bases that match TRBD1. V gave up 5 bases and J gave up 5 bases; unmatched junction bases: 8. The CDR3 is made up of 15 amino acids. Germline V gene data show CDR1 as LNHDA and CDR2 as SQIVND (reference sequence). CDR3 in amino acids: CASSPTGDTYQPQHF. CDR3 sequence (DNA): TGTGCCAGTAGTCCGACAGGGGATACCTATCAGCCCCAGCATTTT.